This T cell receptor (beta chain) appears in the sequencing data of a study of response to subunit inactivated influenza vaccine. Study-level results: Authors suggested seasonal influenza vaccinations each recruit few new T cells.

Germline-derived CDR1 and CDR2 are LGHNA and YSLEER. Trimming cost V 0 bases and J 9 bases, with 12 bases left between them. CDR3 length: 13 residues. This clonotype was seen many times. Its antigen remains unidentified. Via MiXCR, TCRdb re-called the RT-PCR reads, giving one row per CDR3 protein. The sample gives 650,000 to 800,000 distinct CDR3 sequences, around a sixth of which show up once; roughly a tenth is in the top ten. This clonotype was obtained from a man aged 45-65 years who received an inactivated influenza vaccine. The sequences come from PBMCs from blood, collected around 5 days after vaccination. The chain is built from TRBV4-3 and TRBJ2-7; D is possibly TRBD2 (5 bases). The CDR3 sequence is CASSQDWGSAQYF. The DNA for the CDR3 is TGCGCCAGCAGCCAAGATTGGGGTAGCGCGCAGTACTTC.